One and the same sample provided the 11 T cell receptor beta chains below, sequenced in a study of cytomegalovirus exposure and HLA in healthy donors (dated by TCRdb to about 2017). Library preparation employed the immunoSEQ multiplex PCR assay. For the multiplex PCR, a mixture combining 60 forward primers for TCR Vbeta segments and 13 reverse primers for TCR Jbeta segments was used. In its TCRdb copy, this immuneACCESS table keeps in-frame sequences only and misses some clones. Where compared with another copy, unresolved V genes explain less than half of these, and the others have no known cause. The sample data list about 94,000 clones, and 50% to 80% of these were observed just once. The biggest ten clones account for around 4% of the sample. The sequenced sample consisted of PBMCs. These TCRs come from a man aged 25 to 45 in good health and CMV-seronegative.

The V and J genes are TRBV28 and TRBJ2-7; 12 nucleotides align to TRBD2. V lost 5 bases, J lost 0 bases, and 8 bases stayed unmatched. CDR1 and CDR2 (germline): MDHEN, SYDVKM. The CDR3 sequence is 17 residues long. In DNA, the CDR3 is TGTGCCAGCAGTCCTGGACTAGCGGGGACCCGCTCCTACGAGCAGTACTTC. This codes for CASSPGLAGTRSYEQYF. The variable domain in full, with the rest retrieved from reference TRBV28 and TRBJ2-7, is DVKVTQSSRYLVKRTGEKVFLECVQDMDHENMFWYRQDPGLGLRLIYFSYDVKMKEKGDIPEGYSVSREKKERFSLILESASTNQTSMYLCASSPGLAGTRSYEQYFGPGTRLTVT.

The chain joins TRBV30 to TRBJ2-7; possibly TRBD1 for D (5 bases). V was clipped by 2 bases and J by 2 bases, with 7 bases between them. Germline values: CDR1 GTSNPN, CDR2 SVGIG (reference sequence). There are 12 residues in the CDR3. CDR3 DNA sequence: TGTGCCTGGAGTCCAGGGACCTACGAGCAGTACTTC. It encodes CAWSPGTYEQYF.

The gene calls are TRBV4-1 and TRBJ2-5; no reliable D call. The CDR3 consists of 14 residues. Germline loops: CDR1 MGHRA, CDR2 YSYEKL. The ends were cut back, 0 bases at V and 2 bases at J, with 7 bases in the middle. The CDR3 is CASSQEHSQETQYF. CDR3 DNA: TGCGCCAGCAGCCAAGAACACAGTCAAGAGACCCAGTACTTC.

In nucleotides, the CDR3 is TGTGCCAGCAGCCCCGGGAGCCACACTGAAGCTTTCTTT. Translated, it gives CASSPGSHTEAFF. The chain combines TRBV5-6 with TRBJ1-1; D gene ambiguous. Per the germline V gene, CDR1 is SGHDT and CDR2 is YYEEEE. Trimming left V 4 bases short and J 3 bases short, with 10 bases between. The CDR3 totals 13 residues.

This chain links TRBV6-5 with TRBJ2-5; 7 positions agree with TRBD1. V lost 2 bases, J lost 5 bases, and 5 bases stayed unmatched. Germline-derived CDR1 and CDR2 are MNHEY and SVGAGI. The CDR3 has 14 amino acids. CDR3 region: CASSYGTVPETQYF. In nucleotides, the CDR3 is TGTGCCAGCAGTTACGGGACAGTCCCCGAGACCCAGTACTTC.

The chain carries TRBV7-3 and TRBJ2-3, with D maybe TRBD1 (6 bases). The CDR3 contains 15 residues. V was clipped by 2 bases and J by 1 base, with 10 bases between them. Germline V lookup: CDR1 SGHTA, CDR2 FQGTGA. The CDR3 here is CASSLGGGGTDTQYF. The CDR3 coding sequence is TGTGCCAGCAGCTTAGGGGGCGGCGGCACAGATACGCAGTATTTT.

The chain links TRBV7-9 to TRBJ2-1, with TRBD2 matching 11 bases. The germline V gene has CDR1 SEHNR and CDR2 FQNEAQ (reference sequence). V was clipped by 7 bases and J by 7 bases; unmatched bases: 9. The CDR3 is 15 amino acids. The CDR3 region is CASTWTSGPANEQFF. CDR3 in DNA: TGTGCCAGCACCTGGACTAGCGGGCCAGCTAATGAGCAGTTCTTC.

The rearrangement uses TRBV29-1 and TRBJ2-5, with 7 bases lining up with TRBD2. The J segment lost 0 bases and the V segment lost 3 bases, leaving 13 bases of the junction unmatched. Germline-derived CDR1 and CDR2 are SQVTM and ANQGSEA. CDR3 size: 17 residues. The CDR3 region is CSVETGGGREYQETQYF. CDR3 sequence (DNA): TGCAGCGTTGAGACGGGGGGTGGCAGAGAGTACCAAGAGACCCAGTACTTC.

This chain links TRBV7-3 with TRBJ2-3; 10 bases map to TRBD2. This CDR3 spans 16 amino acids. CDR1 SGHTA and CDR2 FQGTGA come from the germline V gene. The junction had 8 bases not matched to a gene; V was cut back by 5 bases and J by 3 bases. The CDR3 sequence: CASSPPSGSNTDTQYF. In DNA form, the CDR3 reads TGTGCCAGCAGCCCCCCTAGCGGGAGTAATACAGATACGCAGTATTTT.

The V call is TRBV2, the J call TRBJ2-5; no reliable D call. CDR1 SNHLY and CDR2 FYNNEI come from the germline V gene. This CDR3 contains 15 residues. V was shortened by 1 base and J by 2 bases, with 11 bases between the two germline ends. CDR3 coding DNA: TGTGCCAGCAGTGAAGAATCTTCTCGTCAAGAGACCCAGTACTTC. It is translated as CASSEESSRQETQYF.

The rearrangement uses TRBV4-2 and TRBJ2-1, with D hard to call. The CDR3 runs 14 residues. Germline lookup yields CDR1 LGHNA and CDR2 YNFKEQ. V was trimmed by 0 bases and J by 12 bases, leaving 15 bases between them. The CDR3 DNA is TGTGCCAGCAGCCAAGATTGGGCTTCCCATGGGCAGTTCTTC. This codes for CASSQDWASHGQFF.